The clone carrying this T cell receptor (beta chain) has only one observation. Its antigen remains unknown. This entry is derived from a study of cytomegalovirus exposure and HLA in healthy donors. Notes on the study in general: The authors enumerated some 160 TCR beta chains as linked to cytomegalovirus. Generally TCR sequences proved uncommon, though certain public TCRs appeared in numerous donors.

Germline-derived CDR1 and CDR2 are LNHNV and YYDKDF (reference sequence). V was clipped by 0 bases and J by 4 bases, with 10 bases between them. The CDR3 covers 15 residues. Among the 120 or so subjects of the validation cohort, separate from the approximately 660-subject first cohort, were the donors. Profiling relied on immunoSEQ multiplex PCR, and the TCRdb table lists in-frame clones only, not all of them. The table lists roughly 120,000 clones, about 83% of them singletons. Sample: PBMCs. This rearrangement joins TRBV15 to TRBJ1-5, with D maybe TRBD1 (5 bases). The source is a man in his late teens or twenties in good health and CMV-seronegative. The chain's CDR3 is CATSRDSGQNQPQHF. CDR3 DNA sequence: TGTGCCACCAGCAGAGATTCAGGGCAGAATCAGCCCCAGCATTTT.